The text below deals with one T cell receptor beta chain. The entry originates in a study of Ad26.COV2.S vaccination and SARS-CoV-2 variants. Whole-study context: Enrolled in COV1001, the donor was in the Ad26.COV2.S trial arm, which received the vaccine.

CDR1 is SGDLS and CDR2 is YYNGEE in the germline V gene. V lost 0 bases and J lost 4; bases outside the gene matches: 8. The CDR3 spans 18 residues. Treatment here: some 20 received Ad26.COV2.S at low or high dose, single or two shots; 5 received placebo; per-sample allocation not given. Sampling took place 63 days after the first vaccine or placebo injection. The assay was immunoSEQ multiplex PCR, and TCRdb's table has in-frame clones only and misses some. The sample shows 440,000 or so clones, less than 95% of them seen only once. The receptor was isolated from a person between 18 and 59 years old who received the Ad26.COV2.S COVID-19 vaccine or a placebo. Sequencing was performed on peripheral blood, taken in a trial of Ad26.COV2.S vaccine versus placebo. J is TRBJ2-3 and V is TRBV9; TRBD2 aligns across 13 bases. CDR3 in amino acids: CASSVGGWTSGSPDTQYF. DNA of the CDR3: TGTGCCAGCAGCGTAGGGGGATGGACTAGCGGGAGCCCAGATACGCAGTATTTT.